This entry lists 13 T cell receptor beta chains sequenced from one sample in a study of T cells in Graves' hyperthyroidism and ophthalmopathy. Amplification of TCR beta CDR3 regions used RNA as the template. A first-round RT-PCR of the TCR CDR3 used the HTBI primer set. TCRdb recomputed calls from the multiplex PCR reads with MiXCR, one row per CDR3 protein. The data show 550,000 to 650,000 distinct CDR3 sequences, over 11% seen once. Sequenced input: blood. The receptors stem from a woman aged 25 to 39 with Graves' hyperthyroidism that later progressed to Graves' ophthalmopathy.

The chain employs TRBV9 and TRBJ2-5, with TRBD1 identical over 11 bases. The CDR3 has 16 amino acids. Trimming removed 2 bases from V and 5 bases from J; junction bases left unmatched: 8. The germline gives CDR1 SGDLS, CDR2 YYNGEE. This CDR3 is CASSVIGTGGFETQYF. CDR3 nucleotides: TGTGCCAGCAGCGTGATTGGGACAGGGGGATTCGAGACCCAGTACTTC. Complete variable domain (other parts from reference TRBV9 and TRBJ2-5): DSGVTQTPKHLITATGQRVTLRCSPRSGDLSVYWYQQSLDQGLQFLIQYYNGEERAKGNILERFSAQQFPDLHSELNLSSLELGDSALYFCASSVIGTGGFETQYFGPGTRLLVL.

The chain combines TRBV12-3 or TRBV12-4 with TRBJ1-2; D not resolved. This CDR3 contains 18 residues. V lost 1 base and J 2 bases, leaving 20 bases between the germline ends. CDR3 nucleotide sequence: TGTGCCAGCAGTTTAGAATCAGTTTCGTCCGCCCCAAACTATGGCTACACCTTC. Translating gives CASSLESVSSAPNYGYTF.

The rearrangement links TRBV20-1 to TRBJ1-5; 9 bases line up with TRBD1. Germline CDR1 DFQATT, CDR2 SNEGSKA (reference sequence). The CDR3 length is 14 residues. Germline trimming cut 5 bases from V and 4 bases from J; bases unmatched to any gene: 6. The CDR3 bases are TGCAGTGCTGAACCGACAGGGGGTAATCAGCCCCAGCATTTT. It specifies CSAEPTGGNQPQHF.

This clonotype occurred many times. CDR3 protein: CASSQSTGTSLADTQYF. CDR3 nucleotides: TGTGCCAGCAGCCAATCAACCGGGACTAGCCTTGCAGATACGCAGTATTTT. V usage is TRBV3-1 and J usage is TRBJ2-3; 9 bases are shared with TRBD2. CDR3 length equals 17 residues. Germline CDR1 and CDR2: LGHDT and YNNKEL (reference sequence). V lost 2 bases and J lost 4; bases outside the gene matches: 10.

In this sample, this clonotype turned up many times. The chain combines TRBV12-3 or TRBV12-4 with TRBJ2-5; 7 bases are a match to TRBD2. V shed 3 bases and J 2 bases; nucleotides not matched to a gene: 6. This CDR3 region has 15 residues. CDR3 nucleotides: TGTGCCAGCAGTTTCGGGGATAGCGGGCAAGAGACCCAGTACTTC. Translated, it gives CASSFGDSGQETQYF.

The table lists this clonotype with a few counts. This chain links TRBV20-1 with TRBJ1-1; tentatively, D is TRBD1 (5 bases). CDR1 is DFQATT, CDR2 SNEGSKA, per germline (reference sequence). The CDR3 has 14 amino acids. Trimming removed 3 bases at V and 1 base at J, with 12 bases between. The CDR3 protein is CSASGGGGNTEAFF. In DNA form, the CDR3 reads TGCAGTGCTAGCGGGGGTGGGGGGAACACTGAAGCTTTCTTT.

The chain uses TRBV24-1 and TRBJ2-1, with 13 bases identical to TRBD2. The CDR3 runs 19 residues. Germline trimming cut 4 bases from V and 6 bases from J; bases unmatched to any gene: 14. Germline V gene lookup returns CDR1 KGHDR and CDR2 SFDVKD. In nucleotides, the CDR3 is TGTGCCACCAGTGACCTAGGACAGTTTGGGACTAGCGGGACCAATGAGCAGTTCTTC. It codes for CATSDLGQFGTSGTNEQFF.

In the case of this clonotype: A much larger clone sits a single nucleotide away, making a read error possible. The CDR3 nucleotides read TGTGCCAGCACTCCGGCCGGGACAGGGCTTTATCAGCCCCAGCATTTT. It is translated as CASTPAGTGLYQPQHF. The rearrangement uses TRBV28 and TRBJ1-5, with 9 bases fitting TRBD1. The V segment lost 7 bases and the J segment 5 bases; nucleotides outside the gene matches: 12. The CDR3 totals 16 residues. Germline values: CDR1 MDHEN, CDR2 SYDVKM.

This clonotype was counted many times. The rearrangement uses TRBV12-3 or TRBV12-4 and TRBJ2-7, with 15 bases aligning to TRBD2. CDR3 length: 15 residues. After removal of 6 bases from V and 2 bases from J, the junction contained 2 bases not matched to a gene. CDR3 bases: TGTGCCAGCAGCCGGACTAGCGGGAGGGCCTACGAGCAGTACTTC. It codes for CASSRTSGRAYEQYF.

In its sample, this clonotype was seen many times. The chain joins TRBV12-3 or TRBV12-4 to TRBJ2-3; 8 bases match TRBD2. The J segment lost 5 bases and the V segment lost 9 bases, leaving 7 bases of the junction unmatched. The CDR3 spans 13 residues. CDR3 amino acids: CASWREERDTQYF. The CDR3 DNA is TGTGCCAGTTGGCGGGAGGAAAGAGATACGCAGTATTTT.

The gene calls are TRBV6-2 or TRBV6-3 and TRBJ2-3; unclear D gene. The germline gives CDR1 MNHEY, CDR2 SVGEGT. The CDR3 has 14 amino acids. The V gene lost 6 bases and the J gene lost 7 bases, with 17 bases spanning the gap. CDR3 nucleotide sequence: TGTGCCAGCAGCTCGGCACTTTCTGGGAATACGCAGTATTTT. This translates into CASSSALSGNTQYF.

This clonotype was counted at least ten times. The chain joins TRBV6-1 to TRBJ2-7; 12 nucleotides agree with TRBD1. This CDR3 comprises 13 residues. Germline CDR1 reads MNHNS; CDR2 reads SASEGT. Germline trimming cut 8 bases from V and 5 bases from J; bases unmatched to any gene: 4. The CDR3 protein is CASARDRGHEQYF. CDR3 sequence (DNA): TGTGCCAGCGCCCGGGACAGGGGGCACGAGCAGTACTTC.

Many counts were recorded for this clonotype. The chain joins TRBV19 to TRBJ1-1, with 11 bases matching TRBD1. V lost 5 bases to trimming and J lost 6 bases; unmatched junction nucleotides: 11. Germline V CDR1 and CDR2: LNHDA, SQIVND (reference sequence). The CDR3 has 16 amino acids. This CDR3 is CASSAHPGQGGAEAFF. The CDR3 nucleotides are TGTGCCAGTAGTGCCCACCCGGGACAGGGGGGCGCTGAAGCTTTCTTT. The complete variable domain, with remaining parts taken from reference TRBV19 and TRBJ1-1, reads DGGITQSPKYLFRKEGQNVTLSCEQNLNHDAMYWYRQDPGQGLRLIYYSQIVNDFQKGDIAEGYSVSREKKESFPLTVTSAQKNPTAFYLCASSAHPGQGGAEAFFGQGTRLTVV.